Here is one T cell receptor beta chain with its context. TCRdb independently ran MiXCR on the 5' RACE reads; one entry per CDR3 protein. The sample has tens of thousands of distinct CDR3 sequences, roughly a quarter seen once. V lost 2 bases to trimming and J lost 4 bases, with 14 bases between them. The CDR3 runs 15 residues. CDR1 is MDHEN, CDR2 SYDVKM, per germline. The rearrangement joins TRBV28 to TRBJ1-2; D not resolved. The sequenced sample consisted of tumor-infiltrating naive CD4+ T cells sorted from the breast tumor. Specified subset: naive CD4+ T cells, CD4+CD45RA+CD25-. This clonotype was obtained from a female donor with breast cancer. This CDR3 reads CASSLRRTHSYGYTF. Here the CDR3 DNA reads TGTGCCAGCAGTTTACGACGGACCCATAGCTATGGCTACACCTTC.